This TCR beta chain originates from a study of cytomegalovirus exposure and HLA in healthy donors. Vbeta (60) and Jbeta (13) primers were used in the PCR. This table comes from immunoSEQ multiplex PCR, and its TCRdb copy is limited to in-frame clones, with some not included. Among 100,000 to 150,000 clones listed, 76% were seen once. Germline V gives CDR1 MNHNY, CDR2 SVGAGI (reference sequence). This CDR3 contains 15 residues. J was trimmed by 2 bases and V by 4 bases; bases with no gene match: 7. Study findings and constraints: When analyzed later, a missense DCLRE1C variant was found to be linked to TCR beta V- and J-gene trimming.

With regard to this clone: What it binds is not known.

The sample was PBMCs. The V gene is TRBV6-6, the J gene TRBJ1-2; 7 bases match TRBD1. The sequence was obtained from a man aged 50 or older in good health and CMV-seronegative. CDR3 in DNA: TGTGCCAGCAGTTGGTTTTGGGACAGCAACTATGGCTACACCTTC. Protein product: CASSWFWDSNYGYTF.